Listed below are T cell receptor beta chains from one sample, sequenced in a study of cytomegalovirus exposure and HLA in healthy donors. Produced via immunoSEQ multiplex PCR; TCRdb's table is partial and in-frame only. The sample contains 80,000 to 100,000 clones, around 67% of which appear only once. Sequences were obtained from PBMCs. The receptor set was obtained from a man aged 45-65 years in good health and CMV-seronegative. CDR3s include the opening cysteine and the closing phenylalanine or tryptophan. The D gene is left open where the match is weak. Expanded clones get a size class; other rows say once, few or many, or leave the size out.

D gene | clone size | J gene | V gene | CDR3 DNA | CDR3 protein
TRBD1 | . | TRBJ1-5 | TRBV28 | TGTGCCAGCAGTGTGCGGGACAGGGGCCAGCCCCAGCATTTT | CASSVRDRGQPQHF
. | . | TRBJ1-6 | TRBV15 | TGTGCCACCAGCAGTTATGAGGGTAATTCACCCCTCCACTTT | CATSSYEGNSPLHF
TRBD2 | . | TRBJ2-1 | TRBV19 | TGTGCCAGTAGTCCCTCCGGCGGGAGAAGTGAGCAGTTCTTC | CASSPSGGRSEQFF
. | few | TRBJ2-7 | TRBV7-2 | TGTGCCAGCAGCTTAGGACGGAGGACCTACGAGCAGTACTTC | CASSLGRRTYEQYF
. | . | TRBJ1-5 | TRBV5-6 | TGTGCCAGCAGCGAGGTCCTGGGTCAGCCCCAGCATTTT | CASSEVLGQPQHF
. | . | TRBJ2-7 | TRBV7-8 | TGTGCCAGCAGCTCCCTTGACATCTCCTACGAGCAGTACTTC | CASSSLDISYEQYF
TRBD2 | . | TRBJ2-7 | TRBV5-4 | TGTGCCAGCAGCTTGGCCAGCGGGAGGGACGTCGAGCAGTACTTC | CASSLASGRDVEQYF
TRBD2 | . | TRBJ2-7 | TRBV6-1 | TGTGCCAGCAGTGAAATCTTACTGGCTAGCGGGGACTTC | CASSEILLASGDF
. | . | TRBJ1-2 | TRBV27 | TGTGCCAGCAGTCAAAATCTAGGGGGGGCAAGTGGCTACACCTTC | CASSQNLGGASGYTF
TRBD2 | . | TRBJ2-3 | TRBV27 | TGTGCCAGCAGTCTCAGGGAGGGAGATACGCAGTATTTT | CASSLREGDTQYF
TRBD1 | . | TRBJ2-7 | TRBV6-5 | TGTGCCACCTCTTGGGACAGGGACTACGAGCAGTACTTC | CATSWDRDYEQYF
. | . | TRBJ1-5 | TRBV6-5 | TGTGCCAGCAGTTACTCTGGCAGCAATCAGCCCCAGCATTTT | CASSYSGSNQPQHF
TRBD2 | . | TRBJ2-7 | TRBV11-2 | TGTGCCAGCAGCTCCGGGGGGAACTACGAGCAGTACTTC | CASSSGGNYEQYF
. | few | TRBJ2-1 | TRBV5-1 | TGCGCCACCTCCCCCCAGACTAGTCGGGGCAATGAGCAGTTCTTC | CATSPQTSRGNEQFF
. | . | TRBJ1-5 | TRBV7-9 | TGTGCCAGCAGCCCATTTACAGGGAATCAGCCCCAGCATTTT | CASSPFTGNQPQHF
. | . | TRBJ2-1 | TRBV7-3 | TGTGCCAGCAGCTTCGCGGGATACAATGAGCAGTTCTTC | CASSFAGYNEQFF
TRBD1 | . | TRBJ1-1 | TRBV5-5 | TGTGCCAGCAGCAACAAACAGGGGGGGAACACTGAAGCTTTCTTT | CASSNKQGGNTEAFF
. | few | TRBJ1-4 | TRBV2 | TGTGCCAGCAGCCAGGGGCCACATGAAAAACTGTTTTTT | CASSQGPHEKLFF
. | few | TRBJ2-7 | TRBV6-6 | TGTGCCAGCAGTCCTCCGGGAGTTGCTACCTACGAGCAGTACTTC | CASSPPGVATYEQYF
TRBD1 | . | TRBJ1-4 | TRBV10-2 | TGCGCCAGCAGTGAGAGACAGGGGTCGCGGGAAAAACTGTTTTTT | CASSERQGSREKLFF
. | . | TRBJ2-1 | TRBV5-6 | TGTGCCAGCAGCCACCGGGACAACCGGAAGCAGTTCTTC | CASSHRDNRKQFF
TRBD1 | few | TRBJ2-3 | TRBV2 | TGTGCCAGCAGTGTCACTTCGGTCGGGGACAGTGCGACAGATACGCAGTATTTT | CASSVTSVGDSATDTQYF
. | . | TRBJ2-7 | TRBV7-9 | TGTTCCAGCAGCCCAAGCAACGAGCAGTACTTC | CSSSPSNEQYF
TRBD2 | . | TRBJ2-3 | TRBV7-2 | TGTGCCAGCAGCTTAGCGCTGACTAGCGGCACAGATACGCAGTATTTT | CASSLALTSGTDTQYF
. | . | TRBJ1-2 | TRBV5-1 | TGCGCCAGCAGCTTTGGAGGCGCGTATGGCTACACCTTC | CASSFGGAYGYTF
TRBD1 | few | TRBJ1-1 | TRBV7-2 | TGTGCCAGCGGACAGGGGGCCGGGAACACTGAAGCTTTCTTT | CASGQGAGNTEAFF
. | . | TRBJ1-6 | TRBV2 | TGTGCCAGCAGCCGACAGCTTCTGGATAATTCACCCCTCCACTTT | CASSRQLLDNSPLHF
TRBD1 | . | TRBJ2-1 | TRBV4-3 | TGCGCCAGCAGCCTCCCAGGGGGCCCTACGTTCTTC | CASSLPGGPTFF
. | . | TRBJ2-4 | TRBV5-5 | TGTGCCAGCACCCGACAGGAGTTGAACATTCAGTACTTC | CASTRQELNIQYF
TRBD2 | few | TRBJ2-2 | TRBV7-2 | TGTGCCAGCAGCTTAGACCCAGCGGGAGGCACCGGGGAGCTGTTTTTT | CASSLDPAGGTGELFF
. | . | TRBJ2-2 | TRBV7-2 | TGTGCCAGCAGCTTAGGGACAAACACCGGGGAGCTGTTTTTT | CASSLGTNTGELFF
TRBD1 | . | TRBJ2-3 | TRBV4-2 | TGTGCCAGGGTGGACAGGGGGCGCGGATCGACCGATACGCAGTATTTT | CARVDRGRGSTDTQYF
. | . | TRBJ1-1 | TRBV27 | TGTGCCAGCAGTCTAGGCGGGCTGGCCAGGGAAGCTTTCTTT | CASSLGGLAREAFF
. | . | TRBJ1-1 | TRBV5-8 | TGTGCCAGCAGCTCTGGTGGGAGGGGTAACACTGAAGCTTTCTTT | CASSSGGRGNTEAFF
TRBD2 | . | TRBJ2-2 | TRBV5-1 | TGCGCCAGCAGCCCAGGGATAGCGGGAGGCACCGGGGAGCTGTTTTTT | CASSPGIAGGTGELFF
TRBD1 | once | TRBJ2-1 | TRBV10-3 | TGTGCCATCAGTGGGCCCCAGGGGGCAAGGGACAATGAGCAGTTCTTC | CAISGPQGARDNEQFF
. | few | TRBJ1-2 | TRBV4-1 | TGCGCCAGCAGCCAAGATGAAAGGAGTGGCAGTACCTATGGCTACACCTTC | CASSQDERSGSTYGYTF